This TCR beta chain was profiled in a study of T cell responses to AZD1222 COVID-19 vaccine. Findings and limits, study-wide: In a largely white British group with more females than males, clonal diversity was possibly underestimated. Researchers report vaccine-associated CD4 TCRs spanning spike, with dominance at 160-218 and 743-854. With two AZD1222 doses given, Spike-specific TCR breadth and depth both rose.

A note on this clone: Its antigen is not identified.

V dropped 11 bases and J dropped 6 bases, with 17 bases sitting between them. This CDR3 is 13 amino acids long. Per the germline V gene, CDR1 is ENHRY and CDR2 is SYGVKD. Generated by immunoSEQ multiplex PCR, the TCRdb table keeps only in-frame clones and is missing some. This repertoire shows around 94,000 clones, 85% found once; its top ten account for over 3.5%. The V and J genes are TRBV10-3 and TRBJ2-1, with a possible D match to TRBD1 (5 bases). This material consisted of peripheral blood, taken 28 days after the second AZD1222 dose. The sequence was obtained from an adult who received the AZD1222 COVID-19 vaccine. The CDR3 coding sequence is TGTGCCTCCCGACAGCCGCTCAGCAATGAGCAGTTCTTC. Protein product: CASRQPLSNEQFF.